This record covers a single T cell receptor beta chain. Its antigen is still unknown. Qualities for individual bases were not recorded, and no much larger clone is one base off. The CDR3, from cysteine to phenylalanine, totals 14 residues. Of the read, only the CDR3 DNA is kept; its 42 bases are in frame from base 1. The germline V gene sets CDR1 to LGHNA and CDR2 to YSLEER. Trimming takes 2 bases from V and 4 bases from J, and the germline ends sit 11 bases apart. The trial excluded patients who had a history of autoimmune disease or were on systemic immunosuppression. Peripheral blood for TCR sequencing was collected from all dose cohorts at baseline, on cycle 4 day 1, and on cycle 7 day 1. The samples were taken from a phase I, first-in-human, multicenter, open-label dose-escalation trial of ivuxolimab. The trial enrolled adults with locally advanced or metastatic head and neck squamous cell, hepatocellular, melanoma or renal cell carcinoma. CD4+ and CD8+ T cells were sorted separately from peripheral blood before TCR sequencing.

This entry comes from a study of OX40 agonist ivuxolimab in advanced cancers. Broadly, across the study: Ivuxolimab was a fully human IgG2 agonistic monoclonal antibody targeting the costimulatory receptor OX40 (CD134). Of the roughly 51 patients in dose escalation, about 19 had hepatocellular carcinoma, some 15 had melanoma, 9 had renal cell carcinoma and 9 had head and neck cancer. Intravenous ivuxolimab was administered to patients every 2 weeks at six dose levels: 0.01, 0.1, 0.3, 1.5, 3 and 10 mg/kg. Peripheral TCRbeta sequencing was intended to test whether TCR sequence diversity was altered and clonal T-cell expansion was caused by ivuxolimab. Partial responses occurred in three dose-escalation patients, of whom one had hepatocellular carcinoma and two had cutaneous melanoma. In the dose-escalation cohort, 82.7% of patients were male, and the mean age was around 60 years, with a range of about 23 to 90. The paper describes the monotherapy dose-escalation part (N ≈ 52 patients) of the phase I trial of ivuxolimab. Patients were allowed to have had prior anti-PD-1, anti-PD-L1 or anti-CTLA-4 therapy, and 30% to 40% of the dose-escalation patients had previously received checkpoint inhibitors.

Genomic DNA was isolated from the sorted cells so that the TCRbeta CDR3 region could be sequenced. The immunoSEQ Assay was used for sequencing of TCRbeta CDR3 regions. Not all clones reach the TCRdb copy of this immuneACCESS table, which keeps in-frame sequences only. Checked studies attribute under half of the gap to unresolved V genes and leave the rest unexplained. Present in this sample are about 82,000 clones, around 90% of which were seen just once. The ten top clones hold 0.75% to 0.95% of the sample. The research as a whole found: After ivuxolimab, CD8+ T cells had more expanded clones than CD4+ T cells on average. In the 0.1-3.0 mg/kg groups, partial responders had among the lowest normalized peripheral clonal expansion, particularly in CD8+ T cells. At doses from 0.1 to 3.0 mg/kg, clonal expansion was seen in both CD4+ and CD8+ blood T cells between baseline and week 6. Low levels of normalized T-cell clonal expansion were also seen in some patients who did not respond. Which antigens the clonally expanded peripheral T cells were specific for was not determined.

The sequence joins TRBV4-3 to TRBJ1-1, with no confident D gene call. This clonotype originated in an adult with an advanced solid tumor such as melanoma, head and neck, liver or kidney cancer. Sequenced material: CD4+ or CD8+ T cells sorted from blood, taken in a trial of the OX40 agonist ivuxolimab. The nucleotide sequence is TGCGCCAGCAGCCAAACGGCGGAGGGCACTGAAGCTTTCTTT. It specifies CASSQTAEGTEAFF.